These 12 T cell receptor beta chains share one sample of origin, sequenced in a study of memory B cells and T cells in multiple sclerosis. No antigen has been identified for these receptors. Separate sequencing covered autoproliferating (CFSE-dim) and non-proliferating (CFSE-high) T cells from stimulus-free culture. Replicate wells were pooled after six to eight days of stimulus-free culture of 5x10^7 CFSE-labeled PBMCs. The table came from immunoSEQ multiplex PCR; TCRdb's copy has only in-frame clones and leaves some out. The table has around 30,000 clones, roughly 82% seen once. Sequenced input: PBMCs from blood kept in culture. These receptors all stem from a human donor with multiple sclerosis.

The genes are TRBV5-4 and TRBJ2-1; the D gene is possibly TRBD1 (5 bases). The CDR3 is 13 amino acids. Trimming pared 0 bases from V and 6 bases from J, leaving 7 bases between. The germline gives CDR1 SGHNT, CDR2 YYREEE (reference sequence). The CDR3 sequence: CASSLGQSNEQFF. Here the CDR3 DNA reads TGTGCCAGCAGCTTGGGACAGAGCAATGAGCAGTTCTTC.

The chain couples TRBV10-3 to TRBJ1-2, with 7 bases that match TRBD1. Germline CDR1 reads ENHRY; CDR2 reads SYGVKD. This CDR3 spans 15 amino acids. J lost 1 base, V lost 2 bases, and 4 bases had no gene match. For the CDR3, the DNA is TGTGCCATCAGTGAGGGACAGGCCGGTAACTATGGCTACACCTTC. The encoded protein is CAISEGQAGNYGYTF.

J is TRBJ1-6 and V is TRBV2; possibly TRBD1 for D (5 bases). Germline values: CDR1 SNHLY, CDR2 FYNNEI. V was cut by 6 bases and J by 3 bases, with 12 bases left in between. The CDR3 consists of 15 residues. CDR3 sequence: CASSADRRYNSPLHF. In DNA form, the CDR3 reads TGTGCCAGCAGCGCAGACAGACGCTATAATTCACCCCTCCACTTT.

The chain combines TRBV6-6 with TRBJ2-2; 8 bases match TRBD2. Germline V gives CDR1 MNHNY, CDR2 SVGAGI (reference sequence). V shed 10 bases and J 4 bases; nucleotides not matched to a gene: 8. The CDR3 length is 14 residues. CDR3 DNA: TGTGCCACCTATTCGGGGGGGTCCACCGGGGAGCTGTTTTTT. Its protein product is CATYSGGSTGELFF.

The chain combines TRBV7-8 with TRBJ1-1, with a possible D match to TRBD1 (6 bases). V lost 1 base to trimming and J lost 2 bases, with 14 bases between them. The CDR3 length is 16 residues. Germline assignment: CDR1 SGHVS and CDR2 FQNEAQ. CDR3 DNA: TGTGCCAGCAGCTTAGGCGCCACAGGGCTTAACACTGAAGCTTTCTTT. It yields the protein CASSLGATGLNTEAFF.

The chain has TRBV5-4 and TRBJ2-7; the match to TRBD2 covers 11 bases. The length of the CDR3 is 15 residues. The germline V gene encodes CDR1 SGHNT and CDR2 YYREEE (reference sequence). Trimming cost V 2 bases and J 2 bases; bases outside gene matches: 3. The CDR3, as DNA: TGTGCCAGCAGCTTCTCTAGCGGGAGGACCTACGAGCAGTACTTC. Amino acid sequence: CASSFSSGRTYEQYF.

This CDR3 reads CASSKASRGCTDTQYF. In nucleotides, the CDR3 is TGTGCCAGCAGCAAAGCCAGCCGGGGGTGCACAGATACGCAGTATTTT. V and J are TRBV21-1 and TRBJ2-3; TRBD2, as called in the table, went unchecked against the DNA. TRBV21-1 represents a pseudogene. This CDR3 contains 16 residues.

The chain recombines TRBV19 with TRBJ1-2; weak D call: TRBD1 (6 bases). The V gene lost 6 bases and the J gene lost 8 bases, with 22 bases spanning the gap. CDR1 is LNHDA, CDR2 SQIVND, per germline (reference sequence). The CDR3 is made up of 15 amino acids. CDR3 nucleotide sequence: TGTGCCAGTAGCCCTACAGGGACGTCATCGGGAGGCTACACCTTC. Its protein is CASSPTGTSSGGYTF.

This clone has just a few counts. V usage is TRBV7-9 and J usage is TRBJ2-2; D is unclear. Germline values: CDR1 SEHNR, CDR2 FQNEAQ (reference sequence). V lost 5 bases, J lost 7 bases, and 5 bases lay in between. The CDR3 spans 11 residues. This chain's CDR3 is CASSLNGELFF. The CDR3 DNA sequence: TGTGCCAGCAGCCTCAACGGGGAGCTGTTTTTT.

The CDR3 DNA reads as TGTGCCAGCAGTCGACAGGGGAACACTGAAGCTTTCTTT. It codes for CASSRQGNTEAFF. The rearrangement links TRBV5-6 to TRBJ1-1; TRBD1 matches at 7 bases. Germline CDR1 reads SGHDT; CDR2 reads YYEEEE. J was trimmed by 1 base and V by 5 bases; bases with no gene match: 2. The CDR3 runs 13 residues.

This chain connects TRBV6-6 to TRBJ1-2; D is ambiguous. Germline V gene data show CDR1 as MNHNY and CDR2 as SVGAGI (reference sequence). V lost 6 bases, J lost 2 bases, and 13 bases lay in between. This CDR3 has 14 residues. The DNA for the CDR3 is TGTGCCAGCAGCGATTTGGCAATGAACTATGGCTACACCTTC. Translating gives CASSDLAMNYGYTF.

The V call is TRBV25-1, the J call TRBJ2-7; D is ambiguous. V was shortened by 3 bases and J by 2 bases, with 14 bases between the two germline ends. Germline V gene sequence: CDR1 MGHDK, CDR2 SYGVNS. The CDR3 contains 15 residues. CDR3 loop: CASSEWRKHAYEQYF. The CDR3 region has the DNA TGTGCCAGCAGTGAGTGGCGAAAACACGCCTACGAGCAGTACTTC.